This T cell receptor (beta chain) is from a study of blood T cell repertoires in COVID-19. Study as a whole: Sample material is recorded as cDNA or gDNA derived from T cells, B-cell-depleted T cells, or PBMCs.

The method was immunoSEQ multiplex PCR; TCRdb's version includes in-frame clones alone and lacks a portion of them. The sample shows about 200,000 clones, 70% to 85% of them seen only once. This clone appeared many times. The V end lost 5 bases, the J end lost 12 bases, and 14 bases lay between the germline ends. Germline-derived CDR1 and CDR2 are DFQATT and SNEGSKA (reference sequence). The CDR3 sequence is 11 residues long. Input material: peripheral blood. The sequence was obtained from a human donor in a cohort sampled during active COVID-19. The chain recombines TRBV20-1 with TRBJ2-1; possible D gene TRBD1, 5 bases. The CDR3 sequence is CSAQKGLGQFF. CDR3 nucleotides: TGCAGTGCTCAGAAGGGGTTGGGGCAGTTCTTC.